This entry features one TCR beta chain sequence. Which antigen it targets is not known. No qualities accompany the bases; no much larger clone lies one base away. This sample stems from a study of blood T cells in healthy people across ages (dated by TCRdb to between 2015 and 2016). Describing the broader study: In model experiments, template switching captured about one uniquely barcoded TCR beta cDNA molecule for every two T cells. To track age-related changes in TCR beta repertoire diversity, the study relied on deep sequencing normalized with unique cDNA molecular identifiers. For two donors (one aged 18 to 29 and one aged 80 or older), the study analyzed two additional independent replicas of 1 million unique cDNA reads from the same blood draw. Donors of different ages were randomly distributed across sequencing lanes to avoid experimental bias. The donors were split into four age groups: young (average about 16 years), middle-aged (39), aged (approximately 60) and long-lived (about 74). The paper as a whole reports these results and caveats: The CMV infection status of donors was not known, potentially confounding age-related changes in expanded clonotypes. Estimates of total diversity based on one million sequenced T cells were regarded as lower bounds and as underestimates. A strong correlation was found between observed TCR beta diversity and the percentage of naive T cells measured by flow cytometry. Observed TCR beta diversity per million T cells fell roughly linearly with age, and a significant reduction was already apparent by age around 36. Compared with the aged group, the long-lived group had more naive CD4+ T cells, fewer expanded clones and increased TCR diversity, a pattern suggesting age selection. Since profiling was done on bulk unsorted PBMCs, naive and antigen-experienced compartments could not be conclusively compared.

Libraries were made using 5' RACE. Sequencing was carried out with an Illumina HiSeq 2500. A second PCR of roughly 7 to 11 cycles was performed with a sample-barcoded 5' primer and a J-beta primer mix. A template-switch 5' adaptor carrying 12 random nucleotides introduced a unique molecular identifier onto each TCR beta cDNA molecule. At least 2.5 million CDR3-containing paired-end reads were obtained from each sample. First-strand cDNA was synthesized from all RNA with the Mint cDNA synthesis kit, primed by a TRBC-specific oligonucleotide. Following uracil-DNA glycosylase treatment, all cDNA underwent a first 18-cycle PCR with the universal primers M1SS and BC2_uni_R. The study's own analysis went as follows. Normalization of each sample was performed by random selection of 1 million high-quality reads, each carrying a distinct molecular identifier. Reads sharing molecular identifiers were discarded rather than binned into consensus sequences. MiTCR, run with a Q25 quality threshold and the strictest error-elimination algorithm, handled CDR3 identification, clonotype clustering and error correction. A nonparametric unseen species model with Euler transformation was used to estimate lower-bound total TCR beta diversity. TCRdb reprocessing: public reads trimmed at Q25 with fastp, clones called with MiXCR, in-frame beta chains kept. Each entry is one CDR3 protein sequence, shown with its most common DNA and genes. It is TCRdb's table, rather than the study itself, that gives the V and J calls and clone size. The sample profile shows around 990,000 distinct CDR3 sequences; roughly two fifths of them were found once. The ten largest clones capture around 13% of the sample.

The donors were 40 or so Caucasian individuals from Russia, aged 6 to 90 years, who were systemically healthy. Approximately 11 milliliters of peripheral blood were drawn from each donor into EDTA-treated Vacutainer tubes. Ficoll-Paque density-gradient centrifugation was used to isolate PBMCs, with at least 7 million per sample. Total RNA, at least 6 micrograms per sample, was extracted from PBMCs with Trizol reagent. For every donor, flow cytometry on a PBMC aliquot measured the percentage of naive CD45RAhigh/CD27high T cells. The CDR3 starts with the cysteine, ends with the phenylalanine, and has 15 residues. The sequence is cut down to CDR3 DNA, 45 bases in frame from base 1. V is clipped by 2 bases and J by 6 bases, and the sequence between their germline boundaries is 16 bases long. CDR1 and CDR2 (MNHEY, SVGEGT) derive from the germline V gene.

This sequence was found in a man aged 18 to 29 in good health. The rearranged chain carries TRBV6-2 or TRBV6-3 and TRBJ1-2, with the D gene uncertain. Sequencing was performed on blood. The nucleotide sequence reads TGTGCCAGCAGTTACGTGGCATCCACTTCTAATGGCTACACCTTC. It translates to CASSYVASTSNGYTF.